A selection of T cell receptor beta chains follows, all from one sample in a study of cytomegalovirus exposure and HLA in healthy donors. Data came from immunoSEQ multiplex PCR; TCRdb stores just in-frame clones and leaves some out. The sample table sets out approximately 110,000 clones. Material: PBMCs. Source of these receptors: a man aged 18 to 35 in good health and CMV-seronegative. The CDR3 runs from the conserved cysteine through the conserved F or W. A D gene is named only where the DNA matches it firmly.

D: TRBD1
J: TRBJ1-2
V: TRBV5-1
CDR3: CASSLDRGLDGYTF
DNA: TGCGCCAGCAGCTTGGACAGGGGGCTTGATGGCTACACCTTC

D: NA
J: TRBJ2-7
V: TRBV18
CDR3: CASSPLPGGGREQYF
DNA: TGTGCCAGCTCACCACTCCCAGGGGGAGGTCGCGAGCAGTACTTC

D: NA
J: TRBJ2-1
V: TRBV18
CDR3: CASSPAVQANEQFF
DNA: TGTGCCAGCTCACCCGCTGTGCAGGCCAATGAGCAGTTCTTC

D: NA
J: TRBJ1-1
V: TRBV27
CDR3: CASSLRVQNRNTEAFF
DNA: TGTGCCAGCAGTCTGAGGGTACAGAATAGGAACACTGAAGCTTTCTTT

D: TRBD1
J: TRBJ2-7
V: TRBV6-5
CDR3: CASSQRQGDLYEQYF
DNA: TGTGCCAGCAGCCAACGACAGGGCGACCTCTACGAGCAGTACTTC

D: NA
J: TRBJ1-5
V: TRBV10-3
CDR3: CAISPDYNQPQHF
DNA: TGTGCCATCAGTCCAGACTACAATCAGCCCCAGCATTTT

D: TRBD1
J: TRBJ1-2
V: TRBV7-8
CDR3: CASSVGTGVGYGYTF
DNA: TGTGCCAGCAGCGTCGGGACAGGGGTTGGCTATGGCTACACCTTC

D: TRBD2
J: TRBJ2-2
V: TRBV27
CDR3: CASSLGASGVTGELFF
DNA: TGTGCCAGCAGTTTAGGAGCTAGCGGAGTCACCGGGGAGCTGTTTTTT

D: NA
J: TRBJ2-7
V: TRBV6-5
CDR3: CASRRGQLDGYEQYF
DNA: TGTGCCAGCAGACGCGGACAGTTGGATGGCTACGAGCAGTACTTC

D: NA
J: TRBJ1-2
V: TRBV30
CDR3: CACPSGVVKYGYTF
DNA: TGTGCCTGCCCATCGGGGGTCGTGAAATATGGCTACACCTTC

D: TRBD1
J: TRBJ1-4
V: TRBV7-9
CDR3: CASSLAGTGTNEKLFF
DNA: TGTGCCAGCAGCTTAGCCGGGACAGGAACTAATGAAAAACTGTTTTTT

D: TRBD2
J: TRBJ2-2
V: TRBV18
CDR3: CASSPGTSRNTGELFF
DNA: TGTGCCAGCTCACCTGGGACTAGCAGGAACACCGGGGAGCTGTTTTTT

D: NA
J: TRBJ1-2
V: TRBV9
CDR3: CASSVGTPNYGYTF
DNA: TGTGCCAGCAGCGTAGGGACTCCCAACTATGGCTACACCTTC

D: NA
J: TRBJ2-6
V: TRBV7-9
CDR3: CASSPGGAGGANVLTF
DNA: TGTGCCAGCAGCCCCGGGGGTGCCGGCGGGGCCAACGTCCTGACTTTC

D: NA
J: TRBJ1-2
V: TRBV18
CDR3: CASSPRTHGYTF
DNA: TGTGCCAGCTCACCACGGACTCATGGCTACACCTTC

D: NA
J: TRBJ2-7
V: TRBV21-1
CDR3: CASTYRRSGSCYEQYF
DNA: TGTGCCAGCACGTACCGCCGTAGCGGGAGTTGCTACGAGCAGTACTTC

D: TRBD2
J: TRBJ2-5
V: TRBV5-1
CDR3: CASKTSGNQETQYF
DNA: TGCGCCAGCAAGACTAGCGGGAACCAAGAGACCCAGTACTTC

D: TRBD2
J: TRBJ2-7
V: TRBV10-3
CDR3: CAISESVAGGMSYEQYF
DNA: TGTGCCATCAGTGAGTCAGTAGCGGGAGGAATGTCCTACGAGCAGTACTTC

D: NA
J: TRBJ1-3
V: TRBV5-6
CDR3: CASSFPSGGIYF
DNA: TGTGCCAGCAGCTTCCCTTCGGGTGGCATATATTTT

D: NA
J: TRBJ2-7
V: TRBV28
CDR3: CASELTSAYEQYF
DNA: TGTGCCAGCGAACTAACATCCGCCTACGAGCAGTACTTC

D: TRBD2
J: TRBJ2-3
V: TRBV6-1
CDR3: CASSARAGGRADTQYF
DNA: TGTGCCAGCAGTGCTCGGGCGGGGGGGAGAGCAGATACGCAGTATTTT

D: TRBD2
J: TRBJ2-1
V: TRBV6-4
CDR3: CASSDVGTNNEQFF
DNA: TGTGCCAGCAGTGACGTGGGGACTAACAATGAGCAGTTCTTC

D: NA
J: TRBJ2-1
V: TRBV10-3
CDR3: CAISTDRRGGLSEQFF
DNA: TGTGCCATCAGTACGGACAGGCGGGGAGGATTGAGCGAGCAGTTCTTC

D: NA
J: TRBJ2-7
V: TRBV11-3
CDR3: CASSLGRTVGEQYF
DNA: TGTGCCAGCAGCTTAGGCCGGACAGTGGGCGAGCAGTACTTC

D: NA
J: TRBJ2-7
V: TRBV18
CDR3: CASSPIGPGRGDEQYF
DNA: TGTGCCAGCTCACCAATCGGGCCAGGGCGCGGAGACGAGCAGTACTTC

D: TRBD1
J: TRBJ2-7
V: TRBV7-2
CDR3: CASSLFTPTGTGGYEQYF
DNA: TGTGCCAGCAGCTTGTTCACCCCCACCGGGACAGGGGGATACGAGCAGTACTTC

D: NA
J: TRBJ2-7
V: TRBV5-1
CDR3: CASRLTPHGENEQYF
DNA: TGCGCCAGCAGACTCACCCCCCACGGGGAGAACGAGCAGTACTTC

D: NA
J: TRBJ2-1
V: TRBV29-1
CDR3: CSGILGLKQFF
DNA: TGCAGCGGGATTCTAGGACTCAAGCAGTTCTTC

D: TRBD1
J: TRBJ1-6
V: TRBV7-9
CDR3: CASSFSGQNSPLHF
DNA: TGTGCCAGCAGCTTTTCGGGACAGAATTCACCCCTCCACTTT

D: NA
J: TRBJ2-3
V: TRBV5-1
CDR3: CASSIGPTDTQYF
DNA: TGCGCCAGCAGCATCGGTCCCACAGATACGCAGTATTTT

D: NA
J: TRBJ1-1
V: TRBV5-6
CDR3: CASSFGTEAFF
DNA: TGTGCCAGCAGCTTCGGTACTGAAGCTTTCTTT

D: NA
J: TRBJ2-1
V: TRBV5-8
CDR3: CASSLAYDEQFF
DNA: TGTGCCAGCAGCTTGGCCTATGATGAGCAGTTCTTC

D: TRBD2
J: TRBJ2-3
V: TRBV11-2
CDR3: CASSPPRGTSDHTQYF
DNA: TGTGCCAGCAGCCCTCCCCGCGGGACTAGCGATCATACGCAGTATTTT

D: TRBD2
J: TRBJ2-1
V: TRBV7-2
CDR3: CASSLVGGGSYNEQFF
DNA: TGTGCCAGCAGCTTAGTTGGCGGGGGCTCCTACAATGAGCAGTTCTTC

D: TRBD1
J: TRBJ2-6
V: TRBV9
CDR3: CASTRTGGFGANVLTF
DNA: TGTGCCAGCACCAGGACAGGGGGTTTTGGGGCCAACGTCCTGACTTTC

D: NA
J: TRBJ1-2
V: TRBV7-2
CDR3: CASSSAYGYGYTF
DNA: TGTGCCAGCAGCTCCGCGTACGGCTATGGCTACACCTTC

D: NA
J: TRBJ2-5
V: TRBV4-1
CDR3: CASSQASTTQETQYF
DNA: TGCGCCAGCAGCCAAGCGTCGACAACTCAAGAGACCCAGTACTTC

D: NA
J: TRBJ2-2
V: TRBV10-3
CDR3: CAISDAGVGTGELFF
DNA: TGTGCCATCAGTGATGCAGGGGTGGGCACCGGGGAGCTGTTTTTT

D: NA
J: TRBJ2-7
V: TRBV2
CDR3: CASSATGKVREQYF
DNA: TGTGCCAGCAGCGCCACAGGGAAGGTCCGGGAGCAGTACTTC

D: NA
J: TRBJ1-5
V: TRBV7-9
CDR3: CTSSSPSSPAQHF
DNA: TGTACCAGCAGCTCCCCGAGCTCGCCGGCCCAGCATTTT

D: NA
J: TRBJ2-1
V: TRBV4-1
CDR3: CASSQLRFLGGEQFF
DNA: TGCGCCAGCAGCCAACTTAGGTTTCTAGGGGGTGAGCAGTTCTTC

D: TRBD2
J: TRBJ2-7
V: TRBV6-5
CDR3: CASSLTSAAYEQYF
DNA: TGTGCCAGCAGTTTGACTAGCGCCGCCTACGAGCAGTACTTC

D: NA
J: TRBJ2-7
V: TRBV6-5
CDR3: CASSYDRTAYEQYF
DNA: TGTGCCAGCAGTTACGATAGGACAGCCTACGAGCAGTACTTC

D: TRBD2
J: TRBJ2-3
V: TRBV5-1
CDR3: CASSPGLAGSTDTQYF
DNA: TGCGCCAGCAGCCCGGGACTAGCGGGGAGCACAGATACGCAGTATTTT

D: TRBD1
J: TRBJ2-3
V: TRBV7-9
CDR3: CASSLVGTGVKDTQYF
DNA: TGTGCCAGCAGCTTAGTTGGGACAGGGGTTAAAGATACGCAGTATTTT

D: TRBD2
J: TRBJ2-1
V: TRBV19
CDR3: CASSISGTSGSDEQFF
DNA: TGTGCCAGTAGTATCTCCGGGACTAGCGGGAGTGATGAGCAGTTCTTC

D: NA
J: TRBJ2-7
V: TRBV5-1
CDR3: CASSLLQGTYEQYF
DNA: TGCGCCAGCAGCTTACTTCAGGGGACCTACGAGCAGTACTTC

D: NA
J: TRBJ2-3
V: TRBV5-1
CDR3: CASSIQGTKTDTQYF
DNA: TGCGCCAGCAGTATTCAGGGGACGAAAACAGATACGCAGTATTTT

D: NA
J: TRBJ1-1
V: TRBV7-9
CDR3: CATGREGTEAFF
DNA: TGTGCCACCGGCCGCGAGGGCACTGAAGCTTTCTTT